The 5 T cell receptor beta chains below were found in one sample sequenced in a study of tumor-infiltrating lymphocytes in primary liver carcinoma. RNA and DNA were co-extracted from about 20-30 mg of unsorted bulk tissue. TCR beta cDNA was made from 400 to 500 ng total RNA with a constant-region primer. Slightly modified ARM-PCR served as the procedure for the TCR beta libraries. These libraries came from three rounds of nested multiplex PCR. TRBV1-TRBV30 forward primers paired with a C-beta reverse primer were used in the first two PCR rounds, which ran roughly 11 cycles each. TCRdb processed the multiplex PCR reads anew with MiXCR; each CDR3 protein has one entry. The data hold about 130,000 distinct CDR3 sequences, with 60% to 75% observed a single time. Sequencing was carried out using liver tumor tissue from sampling region 3. Stated subset: tumor region T3, left-lateral pole. Receptor source: a woman aged 60-75 years with primary liver carcinoma and hepatitis B virus infection.

This rearrangement joins TRBV4-1 to TRBJ1-2, with D possibly TRBD1 on 6 matching bases. Germline V CDR1 and CDR2: MGHRA, YSYEKL. CDR3 size: 16 residues. The CDR3 DNA reads TGCACGAGCAGTCCGACCGACAGGTTCGGAACAAATGGCTACACCTTC. Translation: CTSSPTDRFGTNGYTF.

This clonotype was counted ten times or more. For the CDR3, the DNA is TGTGCCAGCAGTTACGGGACAGGGGTTCTTCGACGCAGCACAGATACGCAGTATTTT. Its translation is CASSYGTGVLRRSTDTQYF. The rearrangement links TRBV6-2 or TRBV6-3 to TRBJ2-3, with 10 positions matching TRBD1. The junction had 11 bases not matched to a gene; V was cut back by 2 bases and J by 0 bases. Per the germline V gene, CDR1 is MNHEY and CDR2 is SVGEGT. The CDR3 contains 19 residues.

There are many counts of this clonotype. CDR3 DNA: TGTGCCAGCAGTGCGCCTCGACAGGCCTTCTCTGGGGCCAACGTCCTGACTTTC. This encodes CASSAPRQAFSGANVLTF. The gene calls are TRBV6-1 and TRBJ2-6; tentatively, D is TRBD1 (6 bases). Trimming removed 4 bases at V and 0 bases at J, with 16 bases between. Germline CDR1 reads MNHNS; CDR2 reads SASEGT. The CDR3 runs to 18 residues.

To note about this clonotype: The missing conserved phenylalanine or tryptophan at the end of this CDR3 makes a read error likely. V is TRBV11-3 and J is TRBJ1-1; 7 bases line up with TRBD1. Germline-derived CDR1 and CDR2 are SGHNT and YENEEA. CDR3 size: 13 residues. This CDR3 reads CASSRLDRRLAFI. CDR3 DNA sequence: TGTGCGAGCAGCCGACTGGACAGGAGATTGGCTTTCATT.

As for this clonotype: A read error may explain this, as a much larger clone is one base away. The chain has TRBV7-8 and TRBJ2-2; tentative D call: TRBD2 (6 bases). Germline V gene data show CDR1 as SGHVS and CDR2 as FQNEAQ. This CDR3 region has 15 residues. V was pared by 6 bases and J by 9 bases, with 20 bases between. The CDR3 here is CASSDPGLSAWELFF. The CDR3 bases are TGTGCCAGCAGTGACCCGGGACTTTCAGCCTGGGAGCTGTTTTTT.